A selection of T cell receptor beta chains follows, all from one sample in a study of blood T cell repertoires in COVID-19. Sequenced by immunoSEQ multiplex PCR; TCRdb stores in-frame clones only, minus some. The sample contains some 140,000 clones, roughly four fifths of which appear only once. Material: PBMCs or T cells enriched from blood (not recorded which). These TCRs come from a man aged 30-40 years who had recovered from COVID-19. Each CDR3 is given with its conserved first and last residue. Fields, in order: V gene, clone size, D gene, J gene, CDR3 protein, CDR3 DNA. A D gene is named only where the DNA matches it firmly. Rows may omit the clone size; those that give it use once, few, many or a size class.

v_gene: TRBV29-1; abundance: NA; d_gene: TRBD1; j_gene: TRBJ2-7; CDR3aa: CSVEEGTGVYEQYF; CDR3nt: TGCAGCGTTGAAGAAGGGACAGGGGTGTACGAGCAGTACTTC
v_gene: TRBV28; abundance: NA; d_gene: TRBD1; j_gene: TRBJ2-4; CDR3aa: CASSAGTGAKNIQYF; CDR3nt: TGTGCCAGCAGTGCCGGGACAGGGGCCAAAAACATTCAGTACTTC
v_gene: TRBV28; abundance: few; d_gene: NA; j_gene: TRBJ1-6; CDR3aa: CASSFASSYNSPLHF; CDR3nt: TGTGCCAGCAGTTTCGCGAGCTCCTATAATTCACCCCTCCACTTT
v_gene: TRBV9; abundance: few; d_gene: NA; j_gene: TRBJ1-1; CDR3aa: CASSVGGGINTEAFF; CDR3nt: TGTGCCAGCAGCGTAGGAGGGGGAATTAACACTGAAGCTTTCTTT
v_gene: TRBV12-3/TRBV12-4; abundance: NA; d_gene: TRBD1; j_gene: TRBJ1-2; CDR3aa: CASGRDRAGGYTF; CDR3nt: TGTGCCAGCGGCCGGGACAGGGCCGGTGGCTACACCTTC
v_gene: TRBV5-1; abundance: once; d_gene: NA; j_gene: TRBJ1-1; CDR3aa: CASSFGQRSNTEAFF; CDR3nt: TGCGCCAGCAGCTTCGGACAGAGATCGAACACTGAAGCTTTCTTT
v_gene: TRBV24-1; abundance: NA; d_gene: NA; j_gene: TRBJ2-3; CDR3aa: CATSDGGSTDTQYF; CDR3nt: TGTGCCACCAGTGACGGGGGAAGCACAGATACGCAGTATTTT
v_gene: TRBV5-1; abundance: NA; d_gene: TRBD1; j_gene: TRBJ1-5; CDR3aa: CASSLDGQGNQPQHF; CDR3nt: TGCGCCAGCAGCTTGGATGGACAGGGCAATCAGCCCCAGCATTTT
v_gene: TRBV14; abundance: NA; d_gene: NA; j_gene: TRBJ2-7; CDR3aa: CASSQVASRSYEQYF; CDR3nt: TGTGCCAGCAGCCAAGTCGCGTCCCGCTCCTACGAGCAGTACTTC
v_gene: TRBV19; abundance: NA; d_gene: TRBD1; j_gene: TRBJ1-2; CDR3aa: CASNPGQNNGYTF; CDR3nt: TGTGCCAGTAACCCGGGACAGAATAATGGCTACACCTTC
v_gene: TRBV6-6; abundance: NA; d_gene: NA; j_gene: TRBJ2-6; CDR3aa: CASSTQGPGANVLTF; CDR3nt: TGTGCCAGCAGTACTCAGGGTCCTGGGGCCAACGTCCTGACTTTC
v_gene: TRBV4-1; abundance: NA; d_gene: TRBD1; j_gene: TRBJ2-7; CDR3aa: CASSLDRDREYEQYF; CDR3nt: TGCGCCAGCAGCCTCGACCGGGACAGAGAATACGAGCAGTACTTC
v_gene: TRBV11-2; abundance: NA; d_gene: NA; j_gene: TRBJ1-2; CDR3aa: CASSLVEAGGYTF; CDR3nt: TGTGCCAGCAGCTTAGTCGAGGCGGGCGGCTACACCTTC
v_gene: TRBV12-5; abundance: NA; d_gene: NA; j_gene: TRBJ2-2; CDR3aa: CASGQQGIRDTGELFF; CDR3nt: TGTGCTAGTGGTCAGCAGGGCATCAGAGACACCGGGGAGCTGTTTTTT
v_gene: TRBV9; abundance: NA; d_gene: NA; j_gene: TRBJ2-1; CDR3aa: CASSLQHNEQFF; CDR3nt: TGTGCCAGCAGCCTACAGCACAATGAGCAGTTCTTC
v_gene: TRBV19; abundance: NA; d_gene: TRBD2; j_gene: TRBJ2-1; CDR3aa: CASSMIAGSVDEQFF; CDR3nt: TGTGCCAGTAGTATGATAGCGGGATCGGTCGATGAGCAGTTCTTC
v_gene: TRBV6-2/TRBV6-3; abundance: NA; d_gene: TRBD1; j_gene: TRBJ2-4; CDR3aa: CASSDRTGGTKNIQYF; CDR3nt: TGTGCCAGCAGCGATCGGACAGGGGGAACCAAAAACATTCAGTACTTC
v_gene: TRBV4-2; abundance: NA; d_gene: NA; j_gene: TRBJ1-1; CDR3aa: CASSQERNTEAFF; CDR3nt: TGTGCCAGCAGCCAAGAGAGGAACACTGAAGCTTTCTTT
v_gene: TRBV29-1; abundance: NA; d_gene: TRBD1; j_gene: TRBJ2-6; CDR3aa: CSVLRDRAGANVLTF; CDR3nt: TGCAGCGTTCTCCGGGACAGGGCTGGGGCCAACGTCCTGACTTTC
v_gene: TRBV28; abundance: many; d_gene: TRBD1; j_gene: TRBJ1-1; CDR3aa: CASSSSFHGQVNRRNTEAFF; CDR3nt: TGTGCCAGCAGTTCCTCCTTTCACGGACAGGTCAATAGGCGGAACACTGAAGCTTTCTTT
v_gene: TRBV18; abundance: NA; d_gene: NA; j_gene: TRBJ2-7; CDR3aa: CASSLGAVSYEQYF; CDR3nt: TGTGCCAGCTCACTCGGAGCGGTCTCCTACGAGCAGTACTTC
v_gene: TRBV28; abundance: NA; d_gene: NA; j_gene: TRBJ1-2; CDR3aa: CASSLSQGHGYTF; CDR3nt: TGTGCCAGCAGTTTATCGCAGGGGCACGGCTACACCTTC
v_gene: TRBV30; abundance: NA; d_gene: TRBD1; j_gene: TRBJ1-6; CDR3aa: CAWSVQGGSPLHF; CDR3nt: TGTGCCTGGAGTGTACAGGGGGGTTCACCCCTCCACTTT
v_gene: TRBV21-1; abundance: NA; d_gene: NA; j_gene: TRBJ1-5; CDR3aa: CASSTTGTGGNQPQHF; CDR3nt: TGTGCCAGCAGCACTACCGGGACAGGGGGCAATCAGCCCCAGCATTTT
v_gene: TRBV5-4; abundance: once; d_gene: TRBD1; j_gene: TRBJ2-7; CDR3aa: CASSPTGASAYEQYF; CDR3nt: TGTGCCAGCAGCCCGACAGGGGCGTCCGCCTACGAGCAGTACTTC
v_gene: TRBV5-1; abundance: NA; d_gene: TRBD2; j_gene: TRBJ2-3; CDR3aa: CASSLVLAGGSDTQYF; CDR3nt: TGCGCCAGCAGCTTGGTTTTAGCGGGGGGTTCAGATACGCAGTATTTT
v_gene: TRBV7-8; abundance: once; d_gene: TRBD2; j_gene: TRBJ2-1; CDR3aa: CASSYTTSRGYNEQFF; CDR3nt: TGTGCCAGCAGCTACACGACTAGCCGCGGATACAATGAGCAGTTCTTC
v_gene: TRBV12-5; abundance: NA; d_gene: NA; j_gene: TRBJ1-5; CDR3aa: CASGRSGGSTSNQPQHF; CDR3nt: TGTGCTAGTGGCCGTAGCGGGGGGTCGACTAGCAATCAGCCCCAGCATTTT
v_gene: TRBV2; abundance: NA; d_gene: TRBD1; j_gene: TRBJ1-2; CDR3aa: CASKTGIDYGYTF; CDR3nt: TGTGCCAGCAAGACAGGGATTGACTATGGCTACACCTTC
v_gene: TRBV5-4; abundance: NA; d_gene: TRBD2; j_gene: TRBJ2-1; CDR3aa: CASSPGGLAVSNEQFF; CDR3nt: TGTGCCAGCAGTCCCGGTGGGCTAGCGGTGTCCAATGAGCAGTTCTTC
v_gene: TRBV11-1; abundance: NA; d_gene: TRBD2; j_gene: TRBJ2-1; CDR3aa: CASSQTSGPYNEQFF; CDR3nt: TGTGCCAGCAGCCAGACTAGCGGGCCTTACAATGAGCAGTTCTTC
v_gene: TRBV2; abundance: NA; d_gene: TRBD2; j_gene: TRBJ2-3; CDR3aa: CASTLAGGDTQYF; CDR3nt: TGTGCCAGCACATTAGCGGGAGGAGATACGCAGTATTTT
v_gene: TRBV6-5; abundance: NA; d_gene: NA; j_gene: TRBJ1-1; CDR3aa: CASSNKWGDEAFF; CDR3nt: TGTGCCAGCAGCAACAAGTGGGGAGATGAAGCTTTCTTT
v_gene: TRBV19; abundance: NA; d_gene: TRBD1; j_gene: TRBJ1-5; CDR3aa: CASSTATGDQPQHF; CDR3nt: TGTGCCAGTAGCACAGCCACAGGGGATCAGCCCCAGCATTTT
v_gene: TRBV7-9; abundance: NA; d_gene: NA; j_gene: TRBJ1-1; CDR3aa: CASSPTFVGSTEAFF; CDR3nt: TGTGCCAGCAGTCCCACCTTTGTCGGGTCCACTGAAGCTTTCTTT